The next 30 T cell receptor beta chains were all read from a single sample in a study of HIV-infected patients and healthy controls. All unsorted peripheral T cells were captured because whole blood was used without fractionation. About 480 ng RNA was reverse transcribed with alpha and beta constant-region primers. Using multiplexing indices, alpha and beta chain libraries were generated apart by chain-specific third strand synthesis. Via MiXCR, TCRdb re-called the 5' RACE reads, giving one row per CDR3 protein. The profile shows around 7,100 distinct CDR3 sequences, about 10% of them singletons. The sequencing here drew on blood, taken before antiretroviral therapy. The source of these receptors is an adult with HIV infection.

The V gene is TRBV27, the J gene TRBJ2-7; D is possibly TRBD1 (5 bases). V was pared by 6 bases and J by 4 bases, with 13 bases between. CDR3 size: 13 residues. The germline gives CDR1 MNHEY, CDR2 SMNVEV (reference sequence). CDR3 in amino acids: CASSPTVEYEQYF. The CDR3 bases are TGTGCCAGCAGCCCGACAGTTGAATACGAGCAGTACTTC.

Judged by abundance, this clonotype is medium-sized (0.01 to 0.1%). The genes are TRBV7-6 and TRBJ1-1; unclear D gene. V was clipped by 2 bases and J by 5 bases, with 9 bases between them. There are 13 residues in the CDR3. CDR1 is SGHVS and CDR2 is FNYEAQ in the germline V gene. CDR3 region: CASSLSAMTEAFF. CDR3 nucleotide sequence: TGTGCCAGCAGCTTATCGGCCATGACTGAAGCTTTCTTT.

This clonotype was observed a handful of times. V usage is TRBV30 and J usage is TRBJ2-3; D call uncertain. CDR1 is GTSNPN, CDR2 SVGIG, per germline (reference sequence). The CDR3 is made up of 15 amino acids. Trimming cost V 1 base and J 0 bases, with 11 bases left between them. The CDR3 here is CAWSGGQTSTDTQYF. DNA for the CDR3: TGTGCCTGGAGTGGGGGTCAGACTAGCACAGATACGCAGTATTTT. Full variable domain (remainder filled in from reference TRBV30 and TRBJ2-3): SQTIHQWPATLVQPVGSPLSLECTVEGTSNPNLYWYRQAAGRGLQLLFYSVGIGQISSEVPQNLSASRPQDRQFILSSKKLLLSDSGFYLCAWSGGQTSTDTQYFGPGTRLTVL.

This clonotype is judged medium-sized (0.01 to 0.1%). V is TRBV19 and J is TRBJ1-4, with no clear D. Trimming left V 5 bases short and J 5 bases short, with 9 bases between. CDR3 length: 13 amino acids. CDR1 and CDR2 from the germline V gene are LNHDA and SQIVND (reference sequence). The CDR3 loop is CASSARRNEKLFF. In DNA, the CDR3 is TGTGCCAGTAGTGCCCGCCGGAATGAAAAACTGTTTTTT.

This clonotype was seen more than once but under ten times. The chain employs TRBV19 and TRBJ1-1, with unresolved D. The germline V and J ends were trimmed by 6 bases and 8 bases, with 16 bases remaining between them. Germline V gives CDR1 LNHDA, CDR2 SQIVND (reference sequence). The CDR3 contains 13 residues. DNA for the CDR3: TGTGCCAGTAGCAGAAACTCCGACGGCGAAGCTTTCTTT. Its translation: CASSRNSDGEAFF.

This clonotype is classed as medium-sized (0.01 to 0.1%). The CDR3 here is CASSQTGPGELFF. The CDR3 nucleotides are TGTGCCAGCAGTCAAACAGGGCCCGGGGAGCTGTTTTTT. This chain uses TRBV27 with TRBJ2-2; D is possibly TRBD1 (6 bases). CDR3 length equals 13 residues. V lost 5 bases and J lost 6, with 10 bases in between. The germline CDR1 and CDR2 sequences are MNHEY and SMNVEV (reference sequence).

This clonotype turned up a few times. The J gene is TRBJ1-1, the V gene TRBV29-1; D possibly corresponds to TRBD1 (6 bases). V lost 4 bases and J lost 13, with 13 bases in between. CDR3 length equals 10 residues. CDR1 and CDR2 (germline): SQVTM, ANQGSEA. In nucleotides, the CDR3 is TGCAGCGTTGGCGAGGGGGAGGTTTTCTTT. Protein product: CSVGEGEVFF.

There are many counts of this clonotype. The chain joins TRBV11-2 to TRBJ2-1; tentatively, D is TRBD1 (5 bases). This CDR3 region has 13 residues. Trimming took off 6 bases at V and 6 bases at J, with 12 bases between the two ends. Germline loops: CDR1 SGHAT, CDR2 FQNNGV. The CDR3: CASSTGNLNEQFF. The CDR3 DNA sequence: TGTGCCAGCAGTACAGGAAATCTCAATGAGCAGTTCTTC.

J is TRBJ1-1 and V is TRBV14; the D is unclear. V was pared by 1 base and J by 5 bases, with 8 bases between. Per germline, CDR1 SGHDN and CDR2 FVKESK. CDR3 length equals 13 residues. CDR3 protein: CASSQVGGTEAFF. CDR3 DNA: TGTGCCAGCAGCCAAGTTGGAGGGACTGAAGCTTTCTTT.

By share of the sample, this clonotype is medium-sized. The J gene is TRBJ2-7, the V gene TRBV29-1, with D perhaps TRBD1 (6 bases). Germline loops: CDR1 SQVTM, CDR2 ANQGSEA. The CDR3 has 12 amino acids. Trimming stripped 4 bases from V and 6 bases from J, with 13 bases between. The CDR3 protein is CSVAQGYGEQYF. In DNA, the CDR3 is TGCAGCGTTGCACAGGGTTACGGCGAGCAGTACTTC.

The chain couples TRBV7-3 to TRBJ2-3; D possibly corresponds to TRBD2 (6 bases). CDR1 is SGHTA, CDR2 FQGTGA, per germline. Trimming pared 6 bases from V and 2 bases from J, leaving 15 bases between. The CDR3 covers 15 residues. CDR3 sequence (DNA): TGTGCCAGCAGTTATATCTCGGGGGTCACAGATACGCAGTATTTT. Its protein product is CASSYISGVTDTQYF.

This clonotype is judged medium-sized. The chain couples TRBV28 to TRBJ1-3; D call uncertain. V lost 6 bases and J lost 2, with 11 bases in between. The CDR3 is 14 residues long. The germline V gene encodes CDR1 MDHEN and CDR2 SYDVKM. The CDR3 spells CASRPGGPGNTIYF. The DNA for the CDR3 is TGTGCCAGCAGGCCCGGAGGCCCTGGAAACACCATATATTTT. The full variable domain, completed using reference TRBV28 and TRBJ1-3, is DVKVTQSSRYLVKRTGEKVFLECVQDMDHENMFWYRQDPGLGLRLIYFSYDVKMKEKGDIPEGYSVSREKKERFSLILESASTNQTSMYLCASRPGGPGNTIYFGEGSWLTVV.

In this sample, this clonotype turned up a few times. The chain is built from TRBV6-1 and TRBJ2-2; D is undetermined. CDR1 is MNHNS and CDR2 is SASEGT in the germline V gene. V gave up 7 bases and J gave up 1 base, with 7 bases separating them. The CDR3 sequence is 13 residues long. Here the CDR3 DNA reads TGTGCCAGCAATAGACAGAACACCGGGGAGCTGTTTTTT. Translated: CASNRQNTGELFF.

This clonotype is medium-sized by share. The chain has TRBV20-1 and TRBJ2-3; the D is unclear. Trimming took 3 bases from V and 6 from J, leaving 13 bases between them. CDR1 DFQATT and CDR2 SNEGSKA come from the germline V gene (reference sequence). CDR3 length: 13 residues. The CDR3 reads CSASPIDGDTQYF. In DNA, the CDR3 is TGCAGTGCTAGTCCCATTGACGGGGATACGCAGTATTTT.

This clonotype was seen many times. Here the CDR3 DNA reads TGTGCCAGCAGCGCCAGACAAGATACGCAGTATTTT. Translated, it gives CASSARQDTQYF. The gene calls are TRBV9 and TRBJ2-3; D is undetermined. The CDR3 spans 12 residues. The germline V and J ends were trimmed by 3 bases and 5 bases, with 7 bases remaining between them. The germline V gene has CDR1 SGDLS and CDR2 YYNGEE.

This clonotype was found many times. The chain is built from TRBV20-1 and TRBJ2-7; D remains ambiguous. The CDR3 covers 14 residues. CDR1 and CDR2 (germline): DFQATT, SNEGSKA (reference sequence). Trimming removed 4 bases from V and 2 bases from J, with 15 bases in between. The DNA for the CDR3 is TGCAGTGCTACTCGGCAGGACGAAACCTACGAGCAGTACTTC. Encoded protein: CSATRQDETYEQYF.

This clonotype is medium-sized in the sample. Here the CDR3 DNA reads TGCAGTGCTAGAGATGGGGGACAGGGGGCTCGCAATCAGCCCCAGCATTTT. Amino acids: CSARDGGQGARNQPQHF. This sequence joins TRBV20-1 and TRBJ1-5; TRBD1 aligns across 12 bases. Per germline, CDR1 DFQATT and CDR2 SNEGSKA (reference sequence). The CDR3 totals 17 residues. V lost 0 bases, J lost 2 bases, and 5 bases stayed unmatched.

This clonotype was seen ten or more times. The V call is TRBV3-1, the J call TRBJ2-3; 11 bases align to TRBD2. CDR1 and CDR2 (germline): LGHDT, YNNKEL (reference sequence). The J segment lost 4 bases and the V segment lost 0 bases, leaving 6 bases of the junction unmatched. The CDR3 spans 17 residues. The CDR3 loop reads CASSQDSTSGIADTQYF. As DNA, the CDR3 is TGTGCCAGCAGCCAAGACTCGACTAGCGGGATCGCAGATACGCAGTATTTT.

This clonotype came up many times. The CDR3 bases are TGTGCCAGCAGCTTAGATGGCACAGATACGCAGTATTTT. It specifies CASSLDGTDTQYF. The chain joins TRBV7-2 to TRBJ2-3, with no clear D. The germline CDR1 and CDR2 sequences are SGHTA and FQGNSA. The CDR3 is 13 amino acids. V lost 1 base and J 1 base, leaving 3 bases between the germline ends.

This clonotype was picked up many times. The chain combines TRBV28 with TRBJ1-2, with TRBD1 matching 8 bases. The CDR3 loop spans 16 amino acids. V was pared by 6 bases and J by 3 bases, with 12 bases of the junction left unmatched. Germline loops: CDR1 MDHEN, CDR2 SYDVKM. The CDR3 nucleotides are TGTGCCAGCAGCTTCCAGGGGACAGGACTGGACTATGGCTACACCTTC. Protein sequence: CASSFQGTGLDYGYTF.

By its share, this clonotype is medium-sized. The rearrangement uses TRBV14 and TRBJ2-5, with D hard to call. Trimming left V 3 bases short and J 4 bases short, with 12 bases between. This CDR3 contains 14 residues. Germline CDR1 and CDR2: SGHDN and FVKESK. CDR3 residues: CASSQGNLGETQYF. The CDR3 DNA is TGTGCCAGCAGCCAGGGAAATCTGGGAGAGACCCAGTACTTC. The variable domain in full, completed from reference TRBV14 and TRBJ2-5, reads EAGVTQFPSHSVIEKGQTVTLRCDPISGHDNLYWYRRVMGKEIKFLLHFVKESKQDESGMPNNRFLAERTGGTYSTLKVQPAELEDSGVYFCASSQGNLGETQYFGPGTRLLVL.

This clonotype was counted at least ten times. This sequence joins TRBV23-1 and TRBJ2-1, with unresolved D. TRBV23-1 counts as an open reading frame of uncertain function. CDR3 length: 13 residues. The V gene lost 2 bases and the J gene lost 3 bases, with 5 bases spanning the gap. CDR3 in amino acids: CASSQGYYNEQFF. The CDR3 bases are TGCGCCAGCAGTCAAGGGTACTACAATGAGCAGTTCTTC.

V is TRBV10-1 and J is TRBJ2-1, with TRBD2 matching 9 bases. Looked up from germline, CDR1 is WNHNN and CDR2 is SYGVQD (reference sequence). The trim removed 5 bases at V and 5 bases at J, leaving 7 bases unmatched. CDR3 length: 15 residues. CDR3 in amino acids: CASSRQVAGDNEQFF. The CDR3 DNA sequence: TGCGCCAGCAGTAGGCAGGTAGCGGGGGACAATGAGCAGTTCTTC.

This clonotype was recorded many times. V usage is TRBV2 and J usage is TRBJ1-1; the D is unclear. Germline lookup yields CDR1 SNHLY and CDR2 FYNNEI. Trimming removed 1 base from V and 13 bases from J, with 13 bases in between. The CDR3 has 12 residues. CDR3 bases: TGTGCCAGCAGTGAAGGGAGAGCGAAGGGTTTCTTT. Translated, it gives CASSEGRAKGFF.

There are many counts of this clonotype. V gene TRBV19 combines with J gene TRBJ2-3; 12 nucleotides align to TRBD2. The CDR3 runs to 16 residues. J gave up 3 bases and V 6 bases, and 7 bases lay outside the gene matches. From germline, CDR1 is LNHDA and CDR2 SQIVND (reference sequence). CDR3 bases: TGTGCCAGTAGCCACCGGACTAGCGGGATGACAGATACGCAGTATTTT. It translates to CASSHRTSGMTDTQYF.

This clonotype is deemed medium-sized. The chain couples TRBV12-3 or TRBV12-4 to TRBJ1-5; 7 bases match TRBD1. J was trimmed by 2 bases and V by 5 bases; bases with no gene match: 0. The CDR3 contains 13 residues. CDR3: CASSDRGNQPQHF. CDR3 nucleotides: TGTGCCAGCAGTGACAGGGGCAATCAGCCCCAGCATTTT.

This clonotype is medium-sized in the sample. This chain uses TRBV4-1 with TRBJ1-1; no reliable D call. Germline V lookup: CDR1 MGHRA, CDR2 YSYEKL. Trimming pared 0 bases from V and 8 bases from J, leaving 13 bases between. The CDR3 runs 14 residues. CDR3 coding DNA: TGCGCCAGCAGCCAAGATCCTCGGAGAAAAGAAGCTTTCTTT. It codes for CASSQDPRRKEAFF.

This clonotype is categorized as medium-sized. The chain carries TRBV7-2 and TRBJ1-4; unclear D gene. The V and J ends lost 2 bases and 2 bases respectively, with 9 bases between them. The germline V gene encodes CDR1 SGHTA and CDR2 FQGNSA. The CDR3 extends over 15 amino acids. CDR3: CASSLRGGTNEKLFF. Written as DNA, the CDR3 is TGTGCCAGCAGCTTAAGAGGAGGTACTAATGAAAAACTGTTTTTT.

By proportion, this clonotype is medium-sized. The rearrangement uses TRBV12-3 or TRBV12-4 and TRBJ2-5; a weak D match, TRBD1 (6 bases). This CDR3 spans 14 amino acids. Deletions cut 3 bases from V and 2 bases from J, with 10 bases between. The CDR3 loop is CASSFQGRQETQYF. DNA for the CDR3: TGTGCCAGCAGTTTCCAGGGGAGACAAGAGACCCAGTACTTC.

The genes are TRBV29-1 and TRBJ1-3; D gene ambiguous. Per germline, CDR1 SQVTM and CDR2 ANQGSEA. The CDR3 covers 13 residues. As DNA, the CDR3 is TGCGTTGTAACAGAGAGCTCTGGAAACACCATATATTTT. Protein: CVVTESSGNTIYF.